This T cell receptor (beta chain) was captured in a study of cytotoxic CD8 clonotypes in ibrutinib-treated CLL. Study conclusions and caveats: Circulating CD8+ T-cell counts were tracked by baseline clonality, which exceeded that of age-matched healthy donors. Higher clonality was seen at ibrutinib response and a return toward baseline at progression.

Note on this clone: Its antigen is undetermined.

Deep sequencing aimed at 1 in 200,000 to 1 in 1 million T cells' resolution. Using immunoSEQ multiplex PCR, the repertoire was profiled, and TCRdb retains in-frame clones only, with some absent. Of hundreds of thousands of clones listed, roughly 70% are singletons. Germline CDR1 WSHSY, CDR2 SAAADI. V lost 5 bases and J lost 6; bases outside the gene matches: 7. The CDR3 has 14 residues. The specimen comprised PBMCs, sampled after 24 months of ibrutinib treatment. The rearrangement uses TRBV10-2 and TRBJ1-5; TRBD1 matches 7 bases. The source is a human donor with chronic lymphocytic leukemia. The CDR3 region has the DNA TGCGCCAGCAGTTATGAGGGGGCGGTTCAGCCCCAGCATTTT. It encodes CASSYEGAVQPQHF.